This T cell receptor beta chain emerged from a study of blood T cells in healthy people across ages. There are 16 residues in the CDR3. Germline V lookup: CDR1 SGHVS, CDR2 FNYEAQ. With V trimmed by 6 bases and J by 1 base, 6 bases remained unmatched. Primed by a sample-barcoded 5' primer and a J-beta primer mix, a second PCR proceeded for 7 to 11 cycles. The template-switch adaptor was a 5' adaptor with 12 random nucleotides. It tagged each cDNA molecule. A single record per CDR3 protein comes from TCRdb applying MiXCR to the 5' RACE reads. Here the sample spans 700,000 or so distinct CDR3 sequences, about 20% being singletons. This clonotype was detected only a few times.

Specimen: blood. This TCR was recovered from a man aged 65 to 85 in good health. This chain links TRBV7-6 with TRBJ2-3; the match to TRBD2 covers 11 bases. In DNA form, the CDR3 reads TGTGCCAGCAGTCGCCTAGCGGGGGGCGGCACAGATACGCAGTATTTT. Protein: CASSRLAGGGTDTQYF. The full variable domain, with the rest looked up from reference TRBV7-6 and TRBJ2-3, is GAGVSQSPRYKVTKRGQDVALRCDPISGHVSLYWYRQALGQGPEFLTYFNYEAQQDKSGLPNDRFSAERPEGSISTLTIQRTEQRDSAMYRCASSRLAGGGTDTQYFGPGTRLTVL.